The TCR beta chain under discussion was sequenced for a study of T cell clones after liver transplantation. Regarding the study as a whole: In a couple of subjects, few donor cells limited the measurable donor-reactive repertoire.

Here immunoSEQ multiplex PCR was the method, and the copy in TCRdb shows in-frame clones only, minus some. There are around 97,000 clones in the sample; about 88% occur only once, and approximately 3% lies in the top ten. About this clone itself: Antigen unknown.

CDR3 length equals 13 residues. The germline V and J ends were trimmed by 5 bases and 12 bases, with 17 bases remaining between them. Germline V gives CDR1 SGHTA, CDR2 FQGNSA. The V call is TRBV7-2, the J call TRBJ2-1, with D unclear. Sequenced here: CD4+ T cells from blood, sampled approximately 50 months after liver transplant. This clonotype was sampled from a human patient who received a liver transplant. Some T cells may have originated in the graft donor. DNA for the CDR3: TGTGCCAGCAGCCGCCCAGGTACGGGTGGGCAGTTCTTC. This translates into CASSRPGTGGQFF. The full variable domain, its missing parts supplied by reference TRBV7-2 and TRBJ2-1, is GAGVSQSPSNKVTEKGKDVELRCDPISGHTALYWYRQSLGQGLEFLIYFQGNSAPDKSGLPSDRFSAERTGGSVSTLTIQRTQQEDSAVYLCASSRPGTGGQFFGPGTRLTVL.